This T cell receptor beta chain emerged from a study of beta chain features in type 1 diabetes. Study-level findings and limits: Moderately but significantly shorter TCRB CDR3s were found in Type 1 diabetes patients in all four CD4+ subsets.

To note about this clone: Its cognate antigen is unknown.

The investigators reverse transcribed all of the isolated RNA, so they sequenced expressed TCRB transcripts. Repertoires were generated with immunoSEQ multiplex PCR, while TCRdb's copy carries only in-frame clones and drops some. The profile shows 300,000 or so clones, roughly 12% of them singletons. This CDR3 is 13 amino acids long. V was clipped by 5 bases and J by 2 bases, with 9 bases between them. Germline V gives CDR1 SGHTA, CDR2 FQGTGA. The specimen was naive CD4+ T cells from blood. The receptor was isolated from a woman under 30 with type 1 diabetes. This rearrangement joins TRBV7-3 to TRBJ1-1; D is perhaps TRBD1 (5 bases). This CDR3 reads CASSPDTNTEAFF. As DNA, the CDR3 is TGTGCCAGCAGCCCGGACACAAACACTGAAGCTTTCTTT. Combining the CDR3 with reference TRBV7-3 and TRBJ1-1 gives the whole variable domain GAGVSQTPSNKVTEKGKYVELRCDPISGHTALYWYRQSLGQGPEFLIYFQGTGAADDSGLPNDRFFAVRPEGSVSTLKIQRTERGDSAVYLCASSPDTNTEAFFGQGTRLTVV.